The clone carrying this T cell receptor (beta chain) was counted ten times or more. What it recognizes is unknown. Diagnosis relied on clinical symptoms, serum thyroxine and TRAb, thyroid ultrasound and orbital computed tomography. These data belong to a study of T cells in Graves' hyperthyroidism and ophthalmopathy. Overall study findings and caveats: Ophthalmopathy was predicted by the model a median of about six months ahead of onset.

Amplification of TCR beta CDR3 regions used RNA as the template. The primer set for the first-round RT-PCR of the TCR CDR3 was HTBI. TCRdb reprocessed the multiplex PCR reads via MiXCR and lists one record per CDR3 protein. The sample consists of 450,000 to 650,000 distinct CDR3 sequences, 11% to 15% of them appearing once. Trimming removed 5 bases at V and 3 bases at J, with 23 bases between. In germline, CDR1 is SGHAT, CDR2 FQNNGV. CDR3 length: 18 amino acids. The rearrangement links TRBV11-2 to TRBJ2-1; D assignment may be TRBD1 or TRBD2 (6 bases each). The clonotype originates from a young woman with Graves' ophthalmopathy. The sample taken for sequencing was blood. The chain's CDR3 is CASSASWFRGQGYNEQFF. The CDR3 DNA reads TGTGCCAGCAGCGCTTCCTGGTTTCGGGGGCAAGGCTACAATGAGCAGTTCTTC.